This T cell receptor beta chain comes out of a study of CD8+ T cells in alopecia areata. Treatment noted: oral pan-JAK inhibitor, 5-10 mg twice daily. Samples from alopecia areata patients were lesional scalp punch biopsies and peripheral blood. CD4+ and CD8+ T cells were sorted from PBMCs. Whole-study results and caveats: Persistence in scalp and blood during tofacitinib was observed for many expanded lesional clones.

On this clone itself: Its antigen is not identified.

Sequencing relied on a cDNA template that was reverse transcribed from extracted RNA. TCRdb's copy holds only in-frame clones and misses some; the assay was immunoSEQ multiplex PCR. The sample lists hundreds of thousands of clones; 66% were seen once. This receptor was identified in a human donor with alopecia areata. Sequences were derived from CD4+ T cells sorted from blood, sampled at week 44, from a patient treated with tofacitinib.

CDR3 protein: CSVRHGGRNEQFF. CDR3 in DNA: TGCAGCGTTCGGCACGGAGGCCGCAATGAGCAGTTCTTC. The chain is built from TRBV29-1 and TRBJ2-1; tentatively, D is TRBD2 (5 bases). Trimming pared 5 bases from V and 6 bases from J, leaving 14 bases between. The germline V gene has CDR1 SQVTM and CDR2 ANQGSEA. This CDR3 has 13 amino acids.